The clone carrying this T cell receptor beta chain is a singleton in its sample. The sample is drawn from a study of TIL therapy for anti-PD-1-resistant metastatic lung cancer. About the study: Tumor harvest preceded PD-1/PD-L1 blockade, followed by nivolumab treatment. By whole-exome sequencing, median non-synonymous tumor mutation burden was more than 1.2 mutations per megabase.

The ends were cut back, 1 base at V and 0 bases at J, with 18 bases in the middle. The CDR3 covers 18 residues. Germline-derived CDR1 and CDR2 are SGHVS and FQNEAQ. Sequencing used immunoSEQ v3. Libraries were sequenced to roughly 2 million read pairs (survey) or roughly 5-6.5 million (deep). Sequenced by immunoSEQ multiplex PCR; TCRdb stores in-frame clones only, minus some. The sample holds 50,000 to 70,000 clones; around 68% are singletons and the top ten take over 6.5%. As for time point: pre-treatment sample, taken before nivolumab and TIL therapy. This material consisted of blood, taken at baseline. The chain links TRBV7-8 to TRBJ1-2; D gene unclear. This TCR came from a person aged 25 to 80 with non-small cell lung cancer. The CDR3 DNA reads as TGTGCCAGCAGCTTAGGTCTCGGGTCAAGGAGCGCTAACTATGGCTACACCTTC. Translating gives CASSLGLGSRSANYGYTF. Full variable domain (rest looked up from reference TRBV7-8 and TRBJ1-2): GAGVSQSPRYKVAKRGQDVALRCDPISGHVSLFWYQQALGQGPEFLTYFQNEAQLDKSGLPSDRFFAERPEGSVSTLKIQRTQQEDSAVYLCASSLGLGSRSANYGYTFGSGTRLTVV.